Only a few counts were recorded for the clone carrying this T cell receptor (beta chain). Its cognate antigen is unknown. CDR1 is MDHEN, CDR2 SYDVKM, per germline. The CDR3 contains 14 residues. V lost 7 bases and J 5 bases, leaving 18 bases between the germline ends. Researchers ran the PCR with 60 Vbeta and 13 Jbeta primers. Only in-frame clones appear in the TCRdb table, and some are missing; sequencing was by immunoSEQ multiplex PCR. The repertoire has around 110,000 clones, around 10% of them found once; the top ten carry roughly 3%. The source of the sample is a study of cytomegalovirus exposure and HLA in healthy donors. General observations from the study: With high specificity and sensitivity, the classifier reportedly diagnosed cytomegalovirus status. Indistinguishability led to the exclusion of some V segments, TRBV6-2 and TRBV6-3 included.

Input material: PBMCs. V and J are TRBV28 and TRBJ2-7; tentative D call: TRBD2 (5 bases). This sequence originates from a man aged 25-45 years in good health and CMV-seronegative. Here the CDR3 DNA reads TGTGCCAGCACCTTGATAGGGAGTCCCCACGAGCAGTACTTC. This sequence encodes CASTLIGSPHEQYF. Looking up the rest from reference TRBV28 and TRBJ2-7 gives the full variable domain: DVKVTQSSRYLVKRTGEKVFLECVQDMDHENMFWYRQDPGLGLRLIYFSYDVKMKEKGDIPEGYSVSREKKERFSLILESASTNQTSMYLCASTLIGSPHEQYFGPGTRLTVT.